This record covers a single TCR beta chain. What it binds is unknown. This CDR3 has 15 residues. The ends lost 7 bases at V and 3 bases at J; junction bases unmatched: 10. Germline CDR1 and CDR2: LNHDA and SQIVND (reference sequence). This entry is derived from a study of follicular helper T cells after annual influenza vaccination. As for the study in general: Across the 2013-2014, 2014-2015 and 2015-2016 vaccination seasons, some subjects were resampled. Study conclusions and caveats: Most later recoveries of Day 7 ICOS+CD38+ clones were ICOS-CD38- cTfh. Plasmablast frequency change correlated with clonality change in ICOS+CD38+ cTfh.

Vaccine contraindications, substance abuse, HIV/AIDS, active malignancy and active illness excluded donors. Only in-frame clones appear in the TCRdb table, and some are missing; sequencing was by immunoSEQ multiplex PCR. The sample consists of approximately 10,000 clones, 65% to 85% of them appearing once. The receptor was derived from an adult who received the influenza vaccine. The chain couples TRBV19 to TRBJ1-1, with TRBD1 matching over 8 bases. The material was CXCR5- memory CD4+ T cells sorted from blood, obtained 6 weeks after influenza vaccination. CDR3 sequence (DNA): TGTGCCAGTATGACAGGGGAATATGGTTACACTGAAGCTTTCTTT. Its protein product is CASMTGEYGYTEAFF.